The next 25 T cell receptor beta chains were all read from a single sample in a study of T-cell reconstitution after alpha-beta-depleted transplantation in children. The TCRbeta library was prepared with unique molecular identifiers. TCRdb re-called the PCR reads with MiXCR, one entry per CDR3 protein. The sample consists of some 310,000 distinct CDR3 sequences, around 20% of them appearing once. Sequencing used PBMCs, mostly from graft donor cells, obtained 180 days after TCRalphabeta/CD19-depleted stem cell transplant. The source is a male patient under 18 who had a stem cell transplant for acute lymphoblastic leukemia, so the T cells may come from the graft donor.

This clonotype came up a few times. The chain carries TRBV27 and TRBJ2-4; the match to TRBD1 covers 7 bases. Per germline, CDR1 MNHEY and CDR2 SMNVEV (reference sequence). The trim removed 5 bases at V and 6 bases at J, leaving 7 bases unmatched. The CDR3 is made up of 14 amino acids. The CDR3 loop is CASSRQGTVNIQYF. The CDR3 DNA follows: TGTGCCAGCAGTCGACAGGGTACTGTAAACATTCAGTACTTC.

This chain links TRBV14 with TRBJ2-1, with D unresolved. Trimming took 0 bases from V and 8 from J, leaving 17 bases between them. This CDR3 region has 16 residues. CDR1 and CDR2 (germline): SGHDN, FVKESK. In DNA, the CDR3 is TGTGCCAGCAGCCAAGATTCCGTGAAAGTAAACGATGAGCAGTTCTTC. It encodes CASSQDSVKVNDEQFF.

This clonotype has only a few counts. As DNA, the CDR3 is TGCAGCGTTGTGCAGGGGAAAATCACTACACTTCAAGAGACCCAGTACTTC. Translated: CSVVQGKITTLQETQYF. The rearrangement joins TRBV29-1 to TRBJ2-5, with D possibly matching TRBD1 (6 bases). This CDR3 is 17 amino acids long. Germline V gives CDR1 SQVTM, CDR2 ANQGSEA. V dropped 4 bases and J dropped 2 bases, with 23 bases sitting between them.

The chain combines TRBV14 with TRBJ2-7, with D perhaps being TRBD1 or TRBD2 (5 bases each). The germline gives CDR1 SGHDN, CDR2 FVKESK. The CDR3 is 13 residues long. V lost 1 base, J lost 11 bases, and 15 bases lay in between. The CDR3 loop reads CASSQGLMGVKYF. The CDR3, as DNA: TGTGCCAGCAGCCAAGGCCTCATGGGGGTAAAGTACTTC.

This clonotype was observed a few times. This sequence joins TRBV19 and TRBJ2-3, with D possibly TRBD2 on 6 matching bases. The CDR3 sequence is 14 residues long. V was trimmed by 7 bases and J by 0 bases, leaving 11 bases between them. The germline gives CDR1 LNHDA, CDR2 SQIVND (reference sequence). The CDR3 reads CASTRDFSTDTQYF. The CDR3 DNA reads as TGTGCCAGTACCCGGGACTTTAGCACAGATACGCAGTATTTT.

The chain uses TRBV3-1 and TRBJ2-3; D gene uncertain. There are 17 residues in the CDR3. Trimming removed 3 bases at V and 4 bases at J, with 20 bases between. The germline CDR1 and CDR2 sequences are LGHDT and YNNKEL (reference sequence). The CDR3 sequence: CASSQLGFLESPDTQYF. The CDR3 DNA reads as TGTGCCAGCAGCCAGCTAGGGTTCCTCGAGTCCCCAGATACGCAGTATTTT.

The chain combines TRBV4-2 with TRBJ2-3; TRBD2 matches at 12 bases. The ends lost 3 bases at V and 3 bases at J; junction bases unmatched: 7. Germline V gene data show CDR1 as LGHNA and CDR2 as YNFKEQ. The CDR3 sequence is 17 residues long. The CDR3 coding sequence is TGTGCCAGCAGCCATGGGCTAGCGGGAGGGATTACAGATACGCAGTATTTT. Translating gives CASSHGLAGGITDTQYF.

This clonotype appeared a few times. This rearrangement joins TRBV7-9 to TRBJ1-2, with D hard to call. Germline V lookup: CDR1 SEHNR, CDR2 FQNEAQ (reference sequence). This CDR3 has 14 amino acids. V lost 5 bases to trimming and J lost 8 bases, with 18 bases between them. The CDR3 here is CASSHEGPAEGYTF. CDR3 bases: TGTGCCAGCAGCCACGAAGGGCCTGCGGAAGGCTACACCTTC.

Ten or more counts support this clonotype. The chain combines TRBV5-1 with TRBJ2-7; 8 bases match TRBD2. The V and J ends lost 4 bases and 12 bases, in that order; junction bases with no gene match: 9. Germline V gives CDR1 SGHRS, CDR2 YFSETQ. The CDR3 has 12 residues. CDR3 sequence reads: CASSSSLAGWYF. DNA for the CDR3: TGCGCCAGCAGCAGTTCTTTAGCGGGATGGTACTTC.

A few counts support this clonotype. This rearrangement joins TRBV7-9 to TRBJ2-7; 10 nucleotides align to TRBD2. CDR3 length: 14 amino acids. From germline, CDR1 is SEHNR and CDR2 FQNEAQ (reference sequence). V trimming: 2 bases; J trimming: 6 bases; junction bases outside the gene matches: 4. CDR3 residues: CASSLLAGDAEQYF. Written as DNA, the CDR3 is TGTGCCAGCAGCTTACTAGCGGGAGATGCCGAGCAGTACTTC.

The genes are TRBV7-3 and TRBJ2-3; 7 bases agree with TRBD2. Germline lookup yields CDR1 SGHTA and CDR2 FQGTGA. The CDR3 totals 14 residues. V shed 2 bases and J 4 bases; nucleotides not matched to a gene: 3. CDR3 in amino acids: CASSLGAGSDTQYF. The DNA of the CDR3 is TGTGCCAGCAGCTTAGGAGCGGGATCAGATACGCAGTATTTT.

This clonotype was recorded many times. The gene calls are TRBV12-3 or TRBV12-4 and TRBJ2-2; maybe TRBD2 (6 bases). V was cut by 1 base and J by 5 bases, with 14 bases left in between. The CDR3 is made up of 16 amino acids. CDR3 in DNA: TGTGCCAGCAGTTTAGGCCCGGGGGTGGTGACCGGGGAGCTGTTTTTT. This translates into CASSLGPGVVTGELFF.

The sample holds a few counts of this clonotype. The V call is TRBV7-6, the J call TRBJ2-3; 10 positions match TRBD1. CDR1 is SGHVS, CDR2 FNYEAQ, per germline. J was trimmed by 4 bases and V by 5 bases; bases with no gene match: 9. The CDR3 runs to 16 residues. CDR3 nucleotides: TGTGCCAGCAGCGCGGGGGGACAGGGGCATTCAGATACGCAGTATTTT. It specifies CASSAGGQGHSDTQYF.

The V and J genes are TRBV12-3 or TRBV12-4 and TRBJ2-1; TRBD2 agrees at 7 bases. Trimming at V came to 1 base and at J to 12 bases, leaving 6 bases not matched to a gene. The CDR3 length is 13 residues. The chain's CDR3 is CASSLGGGSGQFF. The CDR3 DNA follows: TGTGCCAGCAGTTTAGGCGGCGGGAGCGGGCAGTTCTTC.

The rearrangement uses TRBV5-1 and TRBJ2-1, with 9 bases identical to TRBD2. CDR3 length equals 16 residues. With V trimmed by 3 bases and J by 3 bases, 7 bases remained unmatched. The germline V gene encodes CDR1 SGHRS and CDR2 YFSETQ. The CDR3 DNA reads TGCGCCAGCAGCTCCCGACTAGCGGTGATCTACAATGAGCAGTTCTTC. Its translation is CASSSRLAVIYNEQFF. Drawing the rest from reference TRBV5-1 and TRBJ2-1, the complete variable domain is KAGVTQTPRYLIKTRGQQVTLSCSPISGHRSVSWYQQTPGQGLQFLFEYFSETQRNKGNFPGRFSGRQFSNSRSEMNVSTLELGDSALYLCASSSRLAVIYNEQFFGPGTRLTVL.

This clonotype has more than one count but fewer than ten. The rearrangement links TRBV5-1 to TRBJ2-1; D perhaps matches TRBD1 (6 bases). The CDR3 totals 16 residues. V was trimmed by 4 bases and J by 3 bases, leaving 17 bases between them. Germline loops: CDR1 SGHRS, CDR2 YFSETQ. CDR3 sequence: CASSPVGAWGYNEQFF. In nucleotides, the CDR3 is TGCGCCAGCAGCCCGGTGGGGGCTTGGGGCTACAATGAGCAGTTCTTC. The full variable domain, completed using reference TRBV5-1 and TRBJ2-1, is KAGVTQTPRYLIKTRGQQVTLSCSPISGHRSVSWYQQTPGQGLQFLFEYFSETQRNKGNFPGRFSGRQFSNSRSEMNVSTLELGDSALYLCASSPVGAWGYNEQFFGPGTRLTVL.

This clonotype has only a few counts. V gene TRBV5-1 combines with J gene TRBJ2-1, with 12 nucleotides matching TRBD2. Per germline, CDR1 SGHRS and CDR2 YFSETQ. J lost 6 bases, V lost 1 base, and 8 bases had no gene match. The CDR3 sequence is 17 residues long. CDR3 in DNA: TGCGCCAGCAGCTTGACTGTCTCTAGCGGGAGGGCCAATGAGCAGTTCTTC. The encoded protein is CASSLTVSSGRANEQFF.

The chain carries TRBV7-9 and TRBJ1-2, with a weak D call TRBD1 (5 bases). Trimming removed 1 base at V and 7 bases at J, with 22 bases between. The CDR3 is 17 residues long. Per germline, CDR1 SEHNR and CDR2 FQNEAQ (reference sequence). In DNA, the CDR3 is TGTGCCAGCAGCTTAGGACCTCTGGGGACTGAACTCTTTGGCTACACCTTC. This encodes CASSLGPLGTELFGYTF.

This clonotype was counted between two and nine times. CDR3 sequence: CASSPYSGNTIYF. In nucleotides, the CDR3 is TGTGCCAGCAGCCCCTACTCTGGAAACACCATATATTTT. The chain carries TRBV14 and TRBJ1-3, with D unresolved. V was clipped by 4 bases and J by 0 bases, with 4 bases between them. This CDR3 has 13 amino acids. CDR1 SGHDN and CDR2 FVKESK come from the germline V gene.

Only a few counts were recorded for this clonotype. V usage is TRBV5-1 and J usage is TRBJ2-1; 7 nucleotides line up with TRBD2. The CDR3 is 16 residues long. J gave up 0 bases and V 2 bases, and 5 bases lay outside the gene matches. Germline V gene lookup returns CDR1 SGHRS and CDR2 YFSETQ. CDR3 DNA sequence: TGCGCCAGCAGCTTACGAGGGAGGGACTCCTACAATGAGCAGTTCTTC. It is translated as CASSLRGRDSYNEQFF.

The chain couples TRBV2 to TRBJ2-6, with D possibly being TRBD2 (5 bases). In germline, CDR1 is SNHLY, CDR2 FYNNEI. V was shortened by 3 bases and J by 3 bases, with 9 bases between the two germline ends. The CDR3 runs 15 residues. The CDR3 here is CASSDMGSGANVLTF. CDR3 nucleotide sequence: TGTGCCAGCAGTGACATGGGGAGTGGGGCCAACGTCCTGACTTTC.

This clonotype has more than one count but fewer than ten. V is TRBV27 and J is TRBJ2-7; maybe TRBD2 (6 bases). CDR1 is MNHEY and CDR2 is SMNVEV in the germline V gene (reference sequence). The CDR3 has 14 residues. The V end was cut by 5 bases, the J end by 4 bases, with 15 bases between. CDR3 in DNA: TGTGCCAGCAGTACCCAGGTCGGGGGATACGAGCAGTACTTC. Amino acid sequence: CASSTQVGGYEQYF.

The rearrangement links TRBV4-2 to TRBJ2-7; 8 nucleotides line up with TRBD2. CDR1 LGHNA and CDR2 YNFKEQ come from the germline V gene. The V segment lost 5 bases and the J segment 0 bases; nucleotides outside the gene matches: 6. This CDR3 spans 15 amino acids. CDR3 coding DNA: TGTGCCAGCAGCGGGCCGGGAGGGAGCTCCTACGAGCAGTACTTC. It codes for CASSGPGGSSYEQYF.

The chain uses TRBV9 and TRBJ2-5, with a possible D match to TRBD2 (6 bases). Looked up from germline, CDR1 is SGDLS and CDR2 is YYNGEE. V lost 0 bases, J lost 7 bases, and 13 bases lay in between. The CDR3 is 14 amino acids. The CDR3, as DNA: TGTGCCAGCAGCGTAGTAGTCGTCGGGGGGACCCAGTACTTC. It codes for CASSVVVVGGTQYF.

This clonotype has just a few counts. The CDR3 DNA reads TGCAGCGTTGGCCCAATTTCGGCCTATTACAATGAGCAGTTCTTC. Translating gives CSVGPISAYYNEQFF. The J gene is TRBJ2-1, the V gene TRBV29-1; no clear D. Looked up from germline, CDR1 is SQVTM and CDR2 is ANQGSEA. Trimming took 4 bases from V and 4 from J, leaving 17 bases between them. This CDR3 has 15 amino acids.